Listed below are T cell receptor beta chains from one sample, sequenced in a study of cytomegalovirus exposure and HLA in healthy donors. TCRdb's table, derived via immunoSEQ multiplex PCR, lists solely in-frame clones and lacks some. The sample totals over 20,000 clones. The sequenced material came from PBMCs. These TCRs come from a man between 60 and 75 years old in good health and CMV-seropositive. Each CDR3 is given with its conserved first and last residue. A D gene is named only where the DNA matches it firmly. Only part of the rows carry a size: once, few, many, or a class if the clone is expanded.

D gene,clone size,J gene,V gene,CDR3 protein,CDR3 DNA
TRBD2,NA,TRBJ2-5,TRBV19,CASSILPTSGTFQETQYF,TGTGCCAGTAGTATACTCCCGACTAGCGGGACTTTCCAAGAGACCCAGTACTTC
TRBD1,medium-sized,TRBJ2-7,TRBV4-1,CASSHGQGEGYEQYF,TGCGCCAGCAGCCACGGACAGGGGGAAGGCTACGAGCAGTACTTC
NA,NA,TRBJ2-3,TRBV5-1,CASSLAGWSTDTQYF,TGCGCCAGCAGCTTGGCAGGGTGGAGCACAGATACGCAGTATTTT
TRBD2,NA,TRBJ2-5,TRBV5-4,CASSLVGSGSQETQYF,TGTGCCAGCAGCTTGGTGGGTAGCGGGAGTCAGGAGACCCAGTACTTC
TRBD1,NA,TRBJ1-4,TRBV9,CASSLRTGVGEKLFF,TGTGCCAGCAGCCTAAGAACAGGGGTGGGGGAAAAACTGTTTTTT
TRBD1,NA,TRBJ1-1,TRBV5-1,CASSQGDRGRNTEAFF,TGCGCCAGCAGCCAAGGGGACAGGGGGCGAAACACTGAAGCTTTCTTT
NA,NA,TRBJ2-3,TRBV4-1,CASSPLAGTDTQYF,TGCGCCAGCAGCCCACTTGCCGGGACAGATACGCAGTATTTT
NA,NA,TRBJ1-4,TRBV29-1,CSVKGTNEKLFF,TGCAGCGTAAAGGGGACTAATGAAAAACTGTTTTTT
NA,NA,TRBJ1-5,TRBV19,CASSIRGGEQPQHF,TGTGCCAGTAGTATACGGGGAGGGGAACAGCCCCAGCATTTT
NA,NA,TRBJ1-5,TRBV27,CASSFQGWKQPQHF,TGTGCCAGCAGTTTTCAGGGTTGGAAGCAGCCCCAGCATTTT
TRBD2,NA,TRBJ2-2,TRBV6-6,CATRLAGGPGELFF,TGTGCCACCAGACTAGCGGGAGGTCCCGGGGAGCTGTTTTTT
TRBD1,NA,TRBJ1-4,TRBV10-2,CASSRDRAGKLFF,TGCGCCAGCAGTCGGGACAGGGCGGGAAAACTGTTTTTT
NA,NA,TRBJ2-7,TRBV5-6,CASSLDDSYEQYF,TGTGCCAGCAGCTTGGACGACAGCTACGAGCAGTACTTC